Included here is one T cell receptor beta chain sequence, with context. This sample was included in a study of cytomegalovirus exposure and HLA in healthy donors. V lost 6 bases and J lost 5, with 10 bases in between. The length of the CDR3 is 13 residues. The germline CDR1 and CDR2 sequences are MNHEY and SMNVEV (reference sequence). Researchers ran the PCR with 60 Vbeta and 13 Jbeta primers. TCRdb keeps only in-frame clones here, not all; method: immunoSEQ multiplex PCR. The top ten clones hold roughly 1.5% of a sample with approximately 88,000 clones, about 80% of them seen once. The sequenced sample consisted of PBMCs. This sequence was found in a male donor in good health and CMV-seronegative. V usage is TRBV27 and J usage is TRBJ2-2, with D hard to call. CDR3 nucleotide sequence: TGTGCCAGCAGGATTTCAGTTACCGGGGAGCTGTTTTTT. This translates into CASRISVTGELFF.